This TCR beta chain is drawn from a study of early T cells in non-severe SARS-CoV-2 infection. Findings and limits, study-wide: Anti-spike CD8 responses were favored by VDJdb matching, which missed private and CD4 specificities.

Concerning this clonotype: Its antigen is as yet unknown.

One entry per CDR3 protein, called by TCRdb with MiXCR from the 5' RACE reads. The data contain roughly 53,000 distinct CDR3 sequences, 9.5% to 15% of them singletons. CDR3 length: 13 amino acids. V was pared by 0 bases and J by 9 bases, with 8 bases between. The sample here was whole blood, taken at baseline. This TCR was sampled from an adult who was a healthcare worker with PCR-confirmed SARS-CoV-2 infection or an uninfected control (not recorded which). The chain combines TRBV12-3 or TRBV12-4 with TRBJ2-2; D gene unclear. This CDR3 is CASSLAVVRELFF. DNA for the CDR3: TGTGCCAGCAGTTTAGCCGTAGTTAGGGAGCTGTTTTTT.